Here is one TCR beta chain with its context. Its specific antigen is unknown. Per-base qualities were not stored, and no clone one base away is much larger. These data are taken from a study of cytomegalovirus exposure and HLA in healthy donors (dated by TCRdb to the late 2010s). Looking at the study overall: The 500 to 800 repertoires of the first cohort and the approximately 110 validation repertoires were produced on the same platform, according to a later analysis. The study aimed to test whether signatures of past pathogen exposure could be identified by cataloging public T cell receptors. Along with the approximately 700-subject first cohort, a separate validation cohort of over a hundred different subjects was used. To predict cytomegalovirus infection status, the study combined high-throughput TCR immunosequencing, statistical association of individual TCRs with disease status, and machine learning. Study-wide conclusions, independent of this receptor: The authors suggested that the approach could potentially be generalized to other disease states and immunological phenotypes. Most TCR sequences were seen in very few donors, while some public TCRs were found in many individuals. In the study, approximately 150 TCR beta chains were listed as associated with cytomegalovirus. Of the cluster scores, roughly 95% were above 0 in a later analysis, which found that TCRs clustered in the first cohort also tended to co-occur in the 130 or so validation repertoires. A later analysis had no HLA typing for the validation cohort, so co-occurrence there was scored across all 120 repertoires. A few of the identified cytomegalovirus-associated TCR beta chains were confirmed in vitro to be specific for cytomegalovirus antigens. The classifier was reported to diagnose cytomegalovirus status with high specificity and sensitivity in both the original and validation cohorts.

Library preparation employed the immunoSEQ multiplex PCR assay. The published analysis was carried out like this. A statistical classification framework was built for diagnosing cytomegalovirus status from the catalog of TCR beta chain sequences. This is the immuneACCESS table as TCRdb keeps it, with only in-frame sequences that have V and J called. A part of the clones is gone; compared with another copy, unresolved V genes explain less than half, and the rest is unexplained. The V and J calls and the clone size are those of that table, but D and trimming were determined from the DNA. Within this sample are about 110,000 clones, with 88% of them counted one time only. The top ten constitute approximately 2.3% of the sample. Donors formed part of the validation cohort, which comprised about 120 subjects and was distinct from the first cohort of 666 subjects. The sample comprised PBMCs. This receptor was identified in a woman aged 18-30 years in good health and CMV-seronegative.

The CDR3 region: CASSHTSGTSNEQYF. The nucleotides are TGTGCCAGCAGCCACACATCGGGGACTAGCAACGAGCAGTACTTC. The V and J genes are TRBV4-2 and TRBJ2-7, with TRBD2 matching 9 junction bases. Trimmed from V: 3 bases; trimmed from J: 5 bases; junction bases lacking a gene match: 8. The germline V gene gives CDR1 as LGHNA and CDR2 as YNFKEQ. Reading from cysteine to phenylalanine, the CDR3 counts 15 amino acids. The sequence is cut down to CDR3 DNA, 45 bases in frame from base 1.